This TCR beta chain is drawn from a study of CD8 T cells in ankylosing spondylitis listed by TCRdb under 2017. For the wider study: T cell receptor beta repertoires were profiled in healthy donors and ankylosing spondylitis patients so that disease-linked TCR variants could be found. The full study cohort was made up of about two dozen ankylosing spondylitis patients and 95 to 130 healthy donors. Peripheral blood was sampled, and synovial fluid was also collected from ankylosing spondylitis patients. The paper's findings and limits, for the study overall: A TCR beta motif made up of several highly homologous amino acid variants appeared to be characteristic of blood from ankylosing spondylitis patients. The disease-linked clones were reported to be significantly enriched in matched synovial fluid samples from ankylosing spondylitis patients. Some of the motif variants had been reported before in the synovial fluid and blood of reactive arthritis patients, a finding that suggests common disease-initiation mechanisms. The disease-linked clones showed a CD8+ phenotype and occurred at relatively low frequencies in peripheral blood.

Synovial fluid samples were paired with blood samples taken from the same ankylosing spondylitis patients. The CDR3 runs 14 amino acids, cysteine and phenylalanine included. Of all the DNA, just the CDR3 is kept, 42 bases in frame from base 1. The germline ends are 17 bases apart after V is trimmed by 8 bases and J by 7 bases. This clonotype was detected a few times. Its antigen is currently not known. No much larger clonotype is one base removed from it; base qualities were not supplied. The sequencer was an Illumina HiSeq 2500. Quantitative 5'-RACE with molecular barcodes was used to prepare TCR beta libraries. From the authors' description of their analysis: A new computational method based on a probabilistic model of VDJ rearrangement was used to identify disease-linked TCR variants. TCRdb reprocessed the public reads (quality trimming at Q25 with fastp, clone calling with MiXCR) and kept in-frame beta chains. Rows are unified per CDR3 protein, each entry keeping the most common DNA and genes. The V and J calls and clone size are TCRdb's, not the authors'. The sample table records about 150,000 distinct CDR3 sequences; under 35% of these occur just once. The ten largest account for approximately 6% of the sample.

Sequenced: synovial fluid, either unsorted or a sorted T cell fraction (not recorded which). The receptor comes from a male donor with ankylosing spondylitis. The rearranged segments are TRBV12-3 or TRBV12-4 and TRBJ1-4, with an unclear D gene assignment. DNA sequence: TGTGCCAGCCGAACCCCCTGGGTGGGTGAAAAACTGTTTTTT. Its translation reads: CASRTPWVGEKLFF.